This T cell receptor (beta chain) is drawn from a study of hypomethylating agent response in myelodysplastic syndrome. Study-level background: Of patients, 8 of 11 got azacitidine and 3 of 11 decitabine.

Profiling relied on immunoSEQ multiplex PCR, and the TCRdb table lists in-frame clones only, not all of them. The table has around 3,100 clones, roughly 78% seen once; the top ten hold roughly 5.4%. The germline V gene has CDR1 SQVTM and CDR2 ANQGSEA. V lost 6 bases and J 1 base, leaving 7 bases between the germline ends. CDR3 length: 11 amino acids. Only a few counts were recorded for this clone. Its target is not known. Study findings and constraints: Lack of age-matching between healthy donors and MDS patients could bias comparison. Possible novel MDS antigen recognition by shared GLIPH2 clusters needs experimental validation.

The chain is built from TRBV29-1 and TRBJ2-7; D may be TRBD2 (6 bases). Material: bone marrow, obtained before or after starting hypomethylating agent treatment for myelodysplastic syndrome (not recorded which). This receptor was obtained from a human donor with myelodysplastic syndrome. As DNA, the CDR3 is TGCAGCGTCGGGACTTCCTACGAGCAGTACTTC. Translation: CSVGTSYEQYF.